Described below is a single TCR beta chain sequence and its context. These data are taken from a study of metastatic and nonmetastatic thyroid tumors. About the research overall: Where malignant and benign thyroid patients were concerned, repertoires were compared across blood and tumor or nodule tissue.

The trim removed 2 bases at V and 4 bases at J, leaving 8 bases unmatched. The V gene's germline CDR1 is LNHDA and CDR2 SQIVND (reference sequence). The CDR3 extends over 15 amino acids. As handled by the study authors: Clinicopathological groups supplied CDR3 differences that were used to build a distant-metastasis classifier for papillary thyroid cancer. TCRdb re-called the PCR reads through MiXCR. Here the V and J calls rest on TCRdb's processing, not on the authors' analysis. The data show about 15,000 clones, 25% to 30% seen once. Thyroid surgery took place with no prior treatment in any patient.

This chain uses TRBV19 with TRBJ2-7; 7 bases map to TRBD2. The clonotype comes from a female donor with papillary thyroid cancer or a benign thyroid nodule (not recorded which). Some clones in this sample may be carry-over from other donors' samples. Material for sequencing was tumor tissue. CDR3 amino acids: CASSIRGGREYEQYF. The CDR3 region has the DNA TGTGCCAGTAGTATACGCGGAGGGAGGGAATACGAGCAGTACTTC.